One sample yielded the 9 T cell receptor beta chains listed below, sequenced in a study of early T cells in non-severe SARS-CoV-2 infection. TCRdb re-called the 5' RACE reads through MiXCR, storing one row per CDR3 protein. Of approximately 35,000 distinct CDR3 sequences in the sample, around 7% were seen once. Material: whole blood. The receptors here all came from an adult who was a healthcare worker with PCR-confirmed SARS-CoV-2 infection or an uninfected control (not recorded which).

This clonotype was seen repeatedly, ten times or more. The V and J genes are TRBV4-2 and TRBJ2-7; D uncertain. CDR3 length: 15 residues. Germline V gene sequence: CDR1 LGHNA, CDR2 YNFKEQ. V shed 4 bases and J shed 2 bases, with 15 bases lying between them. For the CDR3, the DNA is TGTGCCAGCAGCCCAGGTGTGACCGCAGCCTACGAGCAGTACTTC. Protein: CASSPGVTAAYEQYF.

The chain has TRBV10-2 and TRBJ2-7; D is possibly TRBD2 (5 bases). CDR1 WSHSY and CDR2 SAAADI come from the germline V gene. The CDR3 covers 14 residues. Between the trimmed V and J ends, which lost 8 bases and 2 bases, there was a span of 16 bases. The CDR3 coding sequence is TGCGCCAGCGAGGAGGTCATTCCCCCCTACGAGCAGTACTTC. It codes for CASEEVIPPYEQYF.

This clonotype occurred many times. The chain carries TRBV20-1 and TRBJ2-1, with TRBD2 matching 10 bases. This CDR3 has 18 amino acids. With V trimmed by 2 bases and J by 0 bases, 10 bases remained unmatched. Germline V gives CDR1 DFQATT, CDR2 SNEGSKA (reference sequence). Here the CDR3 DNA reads TGCAGTGCTAGAAAGCCTAGCGGGAGTGGGGGCTCCTACAATGAGCAGTTCTTC. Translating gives CSARKPSGSGGSYNEQFF.

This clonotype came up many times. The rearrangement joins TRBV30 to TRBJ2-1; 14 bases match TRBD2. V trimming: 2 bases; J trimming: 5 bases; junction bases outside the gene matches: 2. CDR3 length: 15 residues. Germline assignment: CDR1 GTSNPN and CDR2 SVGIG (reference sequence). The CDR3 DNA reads TGTGCCTGGAGTCTGGGACTAGCGGGAGACAATGAGCAGTTCTTC. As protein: CAWSLGLAGDNEQFF.

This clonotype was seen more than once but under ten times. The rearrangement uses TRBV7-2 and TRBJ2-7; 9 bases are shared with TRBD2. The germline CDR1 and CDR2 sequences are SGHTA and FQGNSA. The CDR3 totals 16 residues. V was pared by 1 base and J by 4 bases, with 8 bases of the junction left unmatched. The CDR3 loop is CASSLGPSGTVYEQYF. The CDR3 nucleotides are TGTGCCAGCAGCTTAGGGCCTAGCGGGACAGTTTACGAGCAGTACTTC.

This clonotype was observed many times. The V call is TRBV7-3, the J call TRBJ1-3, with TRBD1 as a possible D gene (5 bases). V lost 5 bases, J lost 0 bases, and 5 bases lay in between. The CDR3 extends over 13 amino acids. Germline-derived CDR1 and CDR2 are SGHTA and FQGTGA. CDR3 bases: TGTGCCAGCAGCGACAGCTCTGGAAACACCATATATTTT. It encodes CASSDSSGNTIYF.

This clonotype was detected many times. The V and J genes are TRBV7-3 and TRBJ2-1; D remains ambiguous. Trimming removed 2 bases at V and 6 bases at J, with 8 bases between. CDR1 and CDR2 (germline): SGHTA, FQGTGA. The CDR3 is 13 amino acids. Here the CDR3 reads CASSLLGRNEQFF. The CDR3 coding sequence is TGTGCCAGCAGCTTATTAGGGCGCAATGAGCAGTTCTTC.

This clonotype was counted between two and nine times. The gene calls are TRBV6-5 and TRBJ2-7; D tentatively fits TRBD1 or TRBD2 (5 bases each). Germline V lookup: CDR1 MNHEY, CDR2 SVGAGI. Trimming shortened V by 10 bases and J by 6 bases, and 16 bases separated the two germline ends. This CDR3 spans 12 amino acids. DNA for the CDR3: TGTGCCACCGGGACGCCTCGTGGCGAGCAGTACTTC. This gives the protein CATGTPRGEQYF.

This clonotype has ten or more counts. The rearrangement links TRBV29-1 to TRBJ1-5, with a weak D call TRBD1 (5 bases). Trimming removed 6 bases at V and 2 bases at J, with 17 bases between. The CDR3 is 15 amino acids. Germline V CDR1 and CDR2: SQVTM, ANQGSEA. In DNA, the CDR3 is TGCAGCGTGCCGGAGAGGGGCGTTTGCAATCAGCCCCAGCATTTT. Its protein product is CSVPERGVCNQPQHF. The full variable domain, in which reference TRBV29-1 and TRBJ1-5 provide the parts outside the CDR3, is SAVISQKPSRDICQRGTSLTIQCQVDSQVTMMFWYRQQPGQSLTLIATANQGSEATYESGFVIDKFPISRPNLTFSTLTVSNMSPEDSSIYLCSVPERGVCNQPQHFGDGTRLSIL.